This T cell receptor (beta chain) originates from a study of early T cells in non-severe SARS-CoV-2 infection. Individual cDNA molecules each received unique molecular identifiers attached to them. Each CDR3 protein is one row after TCRdb ran MiXCR on the 5' RACE reads. The table lists about 100,000 distinct CDR3 sequences, less than 15% of them singletons. The CDR3 consists of 14 residues. CDR1 KGHSH and CDR2 LQKENI come from the germline V gene. V trimming: 6 bases; J trimming: 1 base; junction bases outside the gene matches: 5. Sample: whole blood. The sequence was collected from an adult who was a healthcare worker with PCR-confirmed SARS-CoV-2 infection or an uninfected control (not recorded which). V and J are TRBV18 and TRBJ1-1, with TRBD1 matching 7 bases. The CDR3 here is CASSRQGWNTEAFF. CDR3 DNA: TGTGCCAGCTCTCGACAGGGTTGGAACACTGAAGCTTTCTTT.